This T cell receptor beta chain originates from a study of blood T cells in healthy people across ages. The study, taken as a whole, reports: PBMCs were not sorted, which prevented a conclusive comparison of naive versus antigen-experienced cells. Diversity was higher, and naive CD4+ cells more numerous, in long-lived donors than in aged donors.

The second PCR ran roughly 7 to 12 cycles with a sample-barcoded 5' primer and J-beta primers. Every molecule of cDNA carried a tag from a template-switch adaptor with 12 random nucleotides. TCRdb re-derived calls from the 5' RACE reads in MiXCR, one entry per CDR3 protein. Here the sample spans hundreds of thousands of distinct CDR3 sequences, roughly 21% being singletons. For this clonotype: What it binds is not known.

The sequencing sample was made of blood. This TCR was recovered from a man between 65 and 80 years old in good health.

CDR3 sequence (DNA): TGCGCCAGCAGCTTGGTTGGAAAACCCCTCCACTTT. Translated: CASSLVGKPLHF. V usage is TRBV5-1 and J usage is TRBJ1-6, with D hard to call. The CDR3 has 12 amino acids. Looked up from germline, CDR1 is SGHRS and CDR2 is YFSETQ. Trimming removed 0 bases from V and 12 bases from J, with 7 bases in between.